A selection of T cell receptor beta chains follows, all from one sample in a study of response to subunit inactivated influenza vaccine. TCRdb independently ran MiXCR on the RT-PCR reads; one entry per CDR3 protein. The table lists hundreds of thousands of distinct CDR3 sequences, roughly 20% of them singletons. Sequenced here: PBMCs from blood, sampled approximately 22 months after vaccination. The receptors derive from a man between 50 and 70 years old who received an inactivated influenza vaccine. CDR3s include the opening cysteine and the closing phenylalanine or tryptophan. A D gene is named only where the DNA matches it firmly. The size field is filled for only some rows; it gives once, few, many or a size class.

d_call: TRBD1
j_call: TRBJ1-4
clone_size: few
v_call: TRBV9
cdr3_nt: TGTGCCAGCAGCTCTGGTGACAGGGGTGGCTCTAATGAAAAACTGTTTTTT
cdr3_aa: CASSSGDRGGSNEKLFF

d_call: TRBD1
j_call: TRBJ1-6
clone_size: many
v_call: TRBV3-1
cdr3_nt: TGTGCCAGCAGCCAACCGGGACAGGGTCGTTCACCCCTCCACTTT
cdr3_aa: CASSQPGQGRSPLHF

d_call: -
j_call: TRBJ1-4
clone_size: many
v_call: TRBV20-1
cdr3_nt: TGCAGTGCTAGAGTCTCCGGACAGCTTAATGAAAAACTGTTTTTT
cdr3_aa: CSARVSGQLNEKLFF

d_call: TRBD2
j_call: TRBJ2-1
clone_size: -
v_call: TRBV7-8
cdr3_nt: TGTGCCAGCAGCTTAGTTTTGACTAGCGGGTTATACTCCTACAATGCGCAGTTCTTC
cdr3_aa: CASSLVLTSGLYSYNAQFF

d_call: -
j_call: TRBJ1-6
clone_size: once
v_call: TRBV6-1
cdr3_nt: TGTGCCAGCAGTGAAGGGAGCTCCCCAGCCCTCCACTTT
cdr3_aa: CASSEGSSPALHF

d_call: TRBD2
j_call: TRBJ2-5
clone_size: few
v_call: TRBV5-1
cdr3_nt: TGCGCCAGCAGCTTGGTAGCGGGAACTCCCCAAGAGACCCAGTACTTC
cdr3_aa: CASSLVAGTPQETQYF

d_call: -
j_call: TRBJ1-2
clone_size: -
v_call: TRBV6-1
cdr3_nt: TGTGCCAGCACCCTCAAGGGGGGAAGCTATGGCTACACCTTC
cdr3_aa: CASTLKGGSYGYTF

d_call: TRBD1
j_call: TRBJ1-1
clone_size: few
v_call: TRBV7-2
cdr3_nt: TGTGCCAGCAGCGACTACAGGGGACTGAACACTGAAGCTTTCTTT
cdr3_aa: CASSDYRGLNTEAFF

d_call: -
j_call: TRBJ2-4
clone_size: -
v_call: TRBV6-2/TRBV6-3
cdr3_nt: TGTGCCAGCACGGGACCGATAGCCAAAAACATTCAGTACTTC
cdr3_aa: CASTGPIAKNIQYF

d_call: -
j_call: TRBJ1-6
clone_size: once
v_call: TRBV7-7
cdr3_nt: TGTGCTAGCAGCTTAAATCCGGGGTCACTCCTCCACTTT
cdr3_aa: CASSLNPGSLLHF

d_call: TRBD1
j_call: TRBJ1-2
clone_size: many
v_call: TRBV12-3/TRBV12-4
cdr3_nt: TGTGCCAGCAGCCCTGGAGGACAGGGGGCAGGTGGCTACACCTTC
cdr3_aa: CASSPGGQGAGGYTF

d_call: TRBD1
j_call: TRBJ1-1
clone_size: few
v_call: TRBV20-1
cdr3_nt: TGCAGTGCTCGAAATACAGGGGTGGTGAAGAACACTGAAGCTTTCTTT
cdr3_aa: CSARNTGVVKNTEAFF

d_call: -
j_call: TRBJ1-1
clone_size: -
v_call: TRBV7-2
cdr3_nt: TGTGCCAGCAGCTTAGGAGCCAGGGACATGGCTTTCTTT
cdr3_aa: CASSLGARDMAFF

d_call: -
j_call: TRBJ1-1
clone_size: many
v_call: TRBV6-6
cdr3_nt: TGTGCCAGCAGTGTGGGCACTGAAGCTTTCTTT
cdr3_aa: CASSVGTEAFF

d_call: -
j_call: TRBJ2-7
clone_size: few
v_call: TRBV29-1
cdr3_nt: TGCAGCGTTGGCGTCAACTCCTACGAGCAGTACTTC
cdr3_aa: CSVGVNSYEQYF

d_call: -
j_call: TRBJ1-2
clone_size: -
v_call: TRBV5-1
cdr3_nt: TGCGCCAGCAGGCAGACTCTGAACTATGGCTACACCTTC
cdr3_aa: CASRQTLNYGYTF

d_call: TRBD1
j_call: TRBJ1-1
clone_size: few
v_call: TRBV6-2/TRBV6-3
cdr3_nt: TGTGCCAGCAGTTCTACAGGGGGCGAAGCTTTCTTT
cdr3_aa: CASSSTGGEAFF

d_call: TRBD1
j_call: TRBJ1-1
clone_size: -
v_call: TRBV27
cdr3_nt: TGTGCCAGCAGTAAAAACTTTGGGGGACAGGGTTATCGAGGTTACACTGAAGCTTTCTTT
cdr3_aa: CASSKNFGGQGYRGYTEAFF

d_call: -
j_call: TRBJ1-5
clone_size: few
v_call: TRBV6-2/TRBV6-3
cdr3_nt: TGTGCCAGCAGTTACGGGTCACGCCAAGGTCAGCCCCAGCATTTT
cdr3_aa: CASSYGSRQGQPQHF

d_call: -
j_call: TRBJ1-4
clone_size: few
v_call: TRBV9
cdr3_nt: TGTGCCAGCAGCGTGGGAGATCTAGCTAATGAAAAACTGTTTTTT
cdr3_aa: CASSVGDLANEKLFF

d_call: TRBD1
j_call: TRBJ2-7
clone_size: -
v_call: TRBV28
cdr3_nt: TGTGCCAGCAGTTTATCCCCGGACAGGGGGACTTACGAGCAGTACTTC
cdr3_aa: CASSLSPDRGTYEQYF

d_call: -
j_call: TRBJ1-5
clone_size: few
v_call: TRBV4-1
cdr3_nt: TGCGCCAGCAGCCAAGGGACACAGGGCAATCAGCCCCAGCATTTT
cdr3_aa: CASSQGTQGNQPQHF

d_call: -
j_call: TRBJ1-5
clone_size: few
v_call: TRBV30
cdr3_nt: TGTGCCTGGAGTACACGACAGGCTCAGCCCCAGCATTTT
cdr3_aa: CAWSTRQAQPQHF

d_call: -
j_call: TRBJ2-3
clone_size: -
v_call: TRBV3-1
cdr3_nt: TGTGCCAGCAGCCAAGAAAGGAATACGCAGTATTTT
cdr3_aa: CASSQERNTQYF

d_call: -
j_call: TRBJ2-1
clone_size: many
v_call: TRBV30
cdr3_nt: TGTGCCTGGAGTGCCGGGACCGCAGGGTTTCAGTTCTTC
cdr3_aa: CAWSAGTAGFQFF

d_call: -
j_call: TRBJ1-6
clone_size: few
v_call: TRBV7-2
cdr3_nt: TGTGCCAGCAGCCACGGGACGGCCGATTCACCCCTCCACTTT
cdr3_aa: CASSHGTADSPLHF

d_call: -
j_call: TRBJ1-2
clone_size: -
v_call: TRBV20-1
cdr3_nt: TGCAGTGCCCCGACCGCAGGGAGGTATGGCTACACCTTC
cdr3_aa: CSAPTAGRYGYTF

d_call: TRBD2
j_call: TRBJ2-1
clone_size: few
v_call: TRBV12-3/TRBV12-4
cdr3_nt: TGTGCCAGCAAATCGGGACTAGCGGGAGTATTTGAGCAGTTCTTC
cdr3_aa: CASKSGLAGVFEQFF

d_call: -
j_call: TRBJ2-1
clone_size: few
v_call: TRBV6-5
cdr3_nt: TGTGCCAGCAGTTACGGGTCCGGAGCGGACGGTAGTTACAATGAGCAGTTCTTC
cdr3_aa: CASSYGSGADGSYNEQFF

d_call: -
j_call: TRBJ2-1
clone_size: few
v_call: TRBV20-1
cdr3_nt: TGCAGTGCCCACAGGGCGCGGGACTTCTACAATGAGCAGTTCTTC
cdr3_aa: CSAHRARDFYNEQFF

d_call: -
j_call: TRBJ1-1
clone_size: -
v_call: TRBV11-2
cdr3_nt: TGTGCCAGCAGCTTAGTTCGGGGGGCGCAGAGTGAAGCTTTCTTT
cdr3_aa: CASSLVRGAQSEAFF

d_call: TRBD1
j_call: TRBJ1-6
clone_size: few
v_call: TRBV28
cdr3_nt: TGTGCCGGCAGGGGGCTTGGTAATTCACCCCTCCACTTT
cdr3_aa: CAGRGLGNSPLHF

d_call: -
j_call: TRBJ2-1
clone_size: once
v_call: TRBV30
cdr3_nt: TGTGCCTGGAGTGTGGGCCCCCAGTTCTTC
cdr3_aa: CAWSVGPQFF

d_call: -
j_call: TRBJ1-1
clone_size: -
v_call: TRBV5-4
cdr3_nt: TGTGCCAGCAGCATCCAGGGGCTTCCGAACACTGAAGCTTTCTTT
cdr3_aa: CASSIQGLPNTEAFF

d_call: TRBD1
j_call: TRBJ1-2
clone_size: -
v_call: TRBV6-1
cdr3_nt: TGTGCCAGCAAAAGGACAGGGGGCAACTATGGCTACACCTTC
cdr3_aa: CASKRTGGNYGYTF

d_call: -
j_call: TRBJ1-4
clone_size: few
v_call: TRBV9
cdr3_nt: TGTGCCAGCAGCGTAGAAATGGCGGGCTCAAATGAAAAACTGTTTTTT
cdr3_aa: CASSVEMAGSNEKLFF

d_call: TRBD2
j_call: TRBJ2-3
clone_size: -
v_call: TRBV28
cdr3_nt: TGTGCCAGCAGTCTCCGGAGGAGCGGGACCCAGTACACAGATACGCAGTATTTT
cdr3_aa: CASSLRRSGTQYTDTQYF